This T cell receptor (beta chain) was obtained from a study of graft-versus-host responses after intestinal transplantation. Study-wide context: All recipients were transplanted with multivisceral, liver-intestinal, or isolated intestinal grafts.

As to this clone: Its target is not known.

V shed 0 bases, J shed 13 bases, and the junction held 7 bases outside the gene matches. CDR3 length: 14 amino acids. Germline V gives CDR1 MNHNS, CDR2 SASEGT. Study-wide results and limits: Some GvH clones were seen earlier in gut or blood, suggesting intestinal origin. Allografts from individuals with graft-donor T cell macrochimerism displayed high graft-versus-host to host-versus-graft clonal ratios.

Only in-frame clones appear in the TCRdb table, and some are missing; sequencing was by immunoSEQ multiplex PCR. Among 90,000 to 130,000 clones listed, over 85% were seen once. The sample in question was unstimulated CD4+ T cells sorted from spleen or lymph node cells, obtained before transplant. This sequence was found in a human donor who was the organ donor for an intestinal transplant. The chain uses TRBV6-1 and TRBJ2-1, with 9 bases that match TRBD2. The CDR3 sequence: CASSEARAGGGQFF. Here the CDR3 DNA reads TGTGCCAGCAGTGAAGCGCGGGCGGGAGGGGGCCAGTTCTTC.